This T cell receptor beta chain was retrieved from a study of blood T cells in healthy people across ages. Whole-study results and caveats: Older age coincided with a roughly linear decline in TCR beta diversity per million T cells. In long-lived donors, naive CD4+ cell counts and diversity exceeded those of aged donors.

The ends lost 8 bases at V and 2 bases at J; junction bases unmatched: 8. Germline CDR1 is DFQATT and CDR2 is SNEGSKA (reference sequence). This CDR3 spans 14 amino acids. There are a few counts of this clonotype. Its antigen is unknown. Total RNA amounts of at least 5.5 micrograms were extracted per sample. Combining a sample-barcoded 5' primer with a J-beta primer mix, a second PCR ran for about 7 to 11 cycles. Each cDNA molecule, via a template-switch adaptor with 12 random nucleotides, was tagged. One entry per CDR3 protein results from TCRdb running MiXCR on the 5' RACE reads. The sample gives about 1,500,000 distinct CDR3 sequences, about 30% of which show up once; 7.7% is in the top ten.

The sample comprised blood. The sequence was collected from a woman in her 30s in good health. The rearrangement links TRBV20-1 to TRBJ1-5; 8 bases fit TRBD1. In DNA form, the CDR3 reads TGCAGTTTACTACAGGGGGGAGGCAATCAGCCCCAGCATTTT. Its protein product is CSLLQGGGNQPQHF.